The source of this T cell receptor beta chain is a study of blood T cell repertoires in COVID-19. Background on the study: Italy, Spain and the United States were the sources of the convalescent and acute COVID-19 samples.

Original processing methods: From reference gene primer amplification, estimates of nucleated cell counts were derived. Assay: immunoSEQ multiplex PCR; the TCRdb copy retains only in-frame clones and omits some. V, J and clone size are taken as reported in that table, and D and trimming were inferred from the DNA itself. Of around 190,000 clones in the sample, roughly 86% are singletons; the top ten hold 1.5% to 2%. The J segment lost 4 bases and the V segment lost 5 bases, leaving 4 bases of the junction unmatched. The CDR3 has 14 amino acids. CDR1 is SEHNR, CDR2 FQNEAQ, per germline (reference sequence).

This sequence originates from a man aged 18 to 29 with active or convalescent COVID-19. The genes are TRBV7-9 and TRBJ1-3; 8 nucleotides match TRBD1. Sequenced: peripheral blood. CDR3 sequence (DNA): TGTGCCAGCAGCGGTGGGACAGGAGGAAACACCATATATTTT. This codes for CASSGGTGGNTIYF.